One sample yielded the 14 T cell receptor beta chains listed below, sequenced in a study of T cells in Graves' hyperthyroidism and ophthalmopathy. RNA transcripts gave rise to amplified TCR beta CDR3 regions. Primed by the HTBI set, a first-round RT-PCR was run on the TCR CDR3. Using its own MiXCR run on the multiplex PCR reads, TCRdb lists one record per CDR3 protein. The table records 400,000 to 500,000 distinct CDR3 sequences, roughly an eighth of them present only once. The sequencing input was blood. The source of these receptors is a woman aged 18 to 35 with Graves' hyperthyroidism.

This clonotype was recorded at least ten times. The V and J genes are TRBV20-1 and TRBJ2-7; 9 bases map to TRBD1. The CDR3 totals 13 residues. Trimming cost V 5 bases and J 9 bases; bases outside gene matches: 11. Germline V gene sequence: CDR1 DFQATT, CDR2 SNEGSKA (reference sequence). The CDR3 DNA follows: TGCAGTGCTGAAGGGACAGGGCGAAGCGGGCAGTACTTC. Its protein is CSAEGTGRSGQYF.

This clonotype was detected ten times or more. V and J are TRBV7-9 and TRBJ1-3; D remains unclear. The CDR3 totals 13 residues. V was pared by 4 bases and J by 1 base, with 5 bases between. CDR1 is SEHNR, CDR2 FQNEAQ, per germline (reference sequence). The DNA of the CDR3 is TGTGCCAGCAGCTCAGGATCTGGAAACACCATATATTTT. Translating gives CASSSGSGNTIYF.

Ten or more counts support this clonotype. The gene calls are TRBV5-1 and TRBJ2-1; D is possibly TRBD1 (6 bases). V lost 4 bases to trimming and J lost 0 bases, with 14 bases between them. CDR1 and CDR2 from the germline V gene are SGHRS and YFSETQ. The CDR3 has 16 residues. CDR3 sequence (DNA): TGCGCCAGCAGCCTACAGGGTGTTGACTCCTACAATGAGCAGTTCTTC. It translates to CASSLQGVDSYNEQFF.

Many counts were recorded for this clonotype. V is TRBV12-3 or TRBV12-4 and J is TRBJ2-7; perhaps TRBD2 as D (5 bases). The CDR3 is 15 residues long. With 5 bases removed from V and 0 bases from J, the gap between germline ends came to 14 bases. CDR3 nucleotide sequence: TGTGCCAGCAGTGCCCTGGGCGGGTACTCCTACGAGCAGTACTTC. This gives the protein CASSALGGYSYEQYF.

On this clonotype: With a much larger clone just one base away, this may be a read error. CDR3 loop: CASSGTGRNTGELFF. DNA for the CDR3: TGTGCCAGCAGCGGGACAGGGAGGAACACCGGGGAGCTGTTTTTT. The chain uses TRBV11-3 and TRBJ2-2; TRBD1 aligns across 9 bases. The J segment lost 1 base and the V segment lost 5 bases, leaving 2 bases of the junction unmatched. The V gene's germline CDR1 is SGHNT and CDR2 YENEEA. This CDR3 is 15 amino acids long.

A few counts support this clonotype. DNA for the CDR3: TGTGCCAGCAGATCCAGACAGGGGGCTTTTAGGGAGACCCAGTACTTC. It translates to CASRSRQGAFRETQYF. The chain employs TRBV6-1 and TRBJ2-5; the match to TRBD1 covers 10 bases. Unmatched junction bases numbered 12, after V lost 6 bases and J lost 5 bases. CDR1 and CDR2 (germline): MNHNS, SASEGT. The CDR3 consists of 16 residues.

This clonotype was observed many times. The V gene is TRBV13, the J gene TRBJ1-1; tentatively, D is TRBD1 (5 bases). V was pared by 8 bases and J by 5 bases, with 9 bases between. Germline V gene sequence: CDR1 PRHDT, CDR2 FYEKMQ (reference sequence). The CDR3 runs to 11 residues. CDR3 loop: CASLEGTEAFF. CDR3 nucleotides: TGTGCCAGCCTAGAGGGGACTGAAGCTTTCTTT.

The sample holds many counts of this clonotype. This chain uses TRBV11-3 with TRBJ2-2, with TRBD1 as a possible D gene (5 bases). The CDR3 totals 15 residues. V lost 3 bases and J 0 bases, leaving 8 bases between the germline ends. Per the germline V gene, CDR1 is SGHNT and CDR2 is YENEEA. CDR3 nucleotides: TGTGCCAGCAGCTTCAGGGTCGCGAACACCGGGGAGCTGTTTTTT. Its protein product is CASSFRVANTGELFF. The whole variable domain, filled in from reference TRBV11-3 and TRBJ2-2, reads EAGVVQSPRYKIIEKKQPVAFWCNPISGHNTLYWYLQNLGQGPELLIRYENEEAVDDSQLPKDRFSAERLKGVDSTLKIQPAELGDSAVYLCASSFRVANTGELFFGEGSRLTVL.

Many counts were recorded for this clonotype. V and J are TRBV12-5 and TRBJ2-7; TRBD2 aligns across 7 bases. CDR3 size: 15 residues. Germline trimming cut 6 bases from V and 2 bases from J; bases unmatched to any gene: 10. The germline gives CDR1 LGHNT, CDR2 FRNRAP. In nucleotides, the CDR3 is TGTGCTAGTGGCCGATCTGGGGGAGGGCCCTACGAGCAGTACGTC. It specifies CASGRSGGGPYEQYV.

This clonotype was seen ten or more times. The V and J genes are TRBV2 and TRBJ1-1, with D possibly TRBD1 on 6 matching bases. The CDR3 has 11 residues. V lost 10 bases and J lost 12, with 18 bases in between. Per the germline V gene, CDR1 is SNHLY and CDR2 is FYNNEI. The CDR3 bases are TGTGCCACCAGGGGAGCTCCCCGACCTTTCTTT. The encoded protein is CATRGAPRPFF. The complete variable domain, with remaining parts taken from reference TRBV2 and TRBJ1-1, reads EPEVTQTPSHQVTQMGQEVILRCVPISNHLYFYWYRQILGQKVEFLVSFYNNEISEKSEIFDDQFSVERPDGSNFTLKIRSTKLEDSAMYFCATRGAPRPFFGQGTRLTVV.

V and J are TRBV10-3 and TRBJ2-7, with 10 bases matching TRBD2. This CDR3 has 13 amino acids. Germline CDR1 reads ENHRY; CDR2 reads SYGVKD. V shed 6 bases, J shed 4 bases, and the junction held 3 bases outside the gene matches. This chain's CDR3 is CAIRMTSGYEQYF. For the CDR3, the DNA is TGTGCCATCAGGATGACTAGCGGGTACGAGCAGTACTTC.

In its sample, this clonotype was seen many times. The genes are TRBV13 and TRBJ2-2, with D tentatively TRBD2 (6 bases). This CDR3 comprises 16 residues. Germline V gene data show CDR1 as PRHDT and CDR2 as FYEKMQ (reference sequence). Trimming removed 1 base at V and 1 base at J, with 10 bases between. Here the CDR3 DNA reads TGTGCCAGCAGCTTAGAGGAGGGACTGAACACCGGGGAGCTGTTTTTT. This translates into CASSLEEGLNTGELFF.

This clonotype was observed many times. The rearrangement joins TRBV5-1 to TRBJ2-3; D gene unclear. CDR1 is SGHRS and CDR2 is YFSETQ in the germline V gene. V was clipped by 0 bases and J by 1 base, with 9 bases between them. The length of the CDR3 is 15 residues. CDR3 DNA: TGCGCCAGCAGCTTGGAAGGAACTCGCACAGATACGCAGTATTTT. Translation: CASSLEGTRTDTQYF.

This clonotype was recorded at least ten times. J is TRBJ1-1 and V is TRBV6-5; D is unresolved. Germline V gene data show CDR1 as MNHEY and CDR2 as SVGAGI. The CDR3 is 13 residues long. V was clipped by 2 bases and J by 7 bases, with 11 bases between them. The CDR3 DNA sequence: TGTGCCAGCAGTTACATGCAACACTATGAAGCTTTCTTT. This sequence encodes CASSYMQHYEAFF.